The text below deals with one T cell receptor (beta chain). Per the original methods: Reference gene primer amplification gave estimated nucleated cell counts. Some clones are missing from TCRdb's copy, which holds only in-frame ones; the method was immunoSEQ multiplex PCR. Clone size and the V and J calls come from that table; the DNA yielded D and trimming. The sample yields some 100,000 clones, roughly 82% seen once. This sample was taken from a study of blood T cell repertoires in COVID-19. Germline V gives CDR1 SGHDT, CDR2 YYEEEE. The V end lost 0 bases, the J end lost 3 bases, and 9 bases lay between the germline ends. CDR3 size: 15 residues.

The chain joins TRBV5-6 to TRBJ1-4; D remains unclear. The sample taken for sequencing was peripheral blood. The sequence was collected from a woman older than 75 with active or convalescent COVID-19. The CDR3 DNA reads TGTGCCAGCAGCTTGGGTTGGCGGGCTAATGAAAAACTGTTTTTT. Amino acids: CASSLGWRANEKLFF.